The entry below describes one TCR beta chain. Its specificity is unknown. Sequenced material consisted of expressed TCRB transcripts (all of the isolated RNA was reverse transcribed). The repertoire was sequenced with immunoSEQ multiplex PCR; TCRdb's copy has only in-frame clones and lacks some. The sample lists 400,000 or so clones, around 10% occurring once. The data were obtained in a study of beta chain features in type 1 diabetes. The study, taken as a whole, reports: Within patients, naive, central memory and Treg TCRB repertoires seemed more similar than within healthy donors. All four CD4+ subsets of Type 1 diabetes patients contained TCRB CDR3s that were moderately but significantly shorter. Short templates might get an advantage during PCR, and this would be equal in patients and controls.

CDR3 length: 16 amino acids. The germline CDR1 and CDR2 sequences are SGHRS and YFSETQ. J lost 1 base, V lost 2 bases, and 6 bases had no gene match. The sample taken for sequencing was central memory CD4+ T cells from blood. This chain joins TRBV5-1 and TRBJ2-3; TRBD1 aligns across 8 bases. The receptor was isolated from a man aged 30-40 years with type 1 diabetes. CDR3 nucleotide sequence: TGCGCCAGCAGCTTTGACAGGGGACAGGGCACAGATACGCAGTATTTT. The encoded protein is CASSFDRGQGTDTQYF.